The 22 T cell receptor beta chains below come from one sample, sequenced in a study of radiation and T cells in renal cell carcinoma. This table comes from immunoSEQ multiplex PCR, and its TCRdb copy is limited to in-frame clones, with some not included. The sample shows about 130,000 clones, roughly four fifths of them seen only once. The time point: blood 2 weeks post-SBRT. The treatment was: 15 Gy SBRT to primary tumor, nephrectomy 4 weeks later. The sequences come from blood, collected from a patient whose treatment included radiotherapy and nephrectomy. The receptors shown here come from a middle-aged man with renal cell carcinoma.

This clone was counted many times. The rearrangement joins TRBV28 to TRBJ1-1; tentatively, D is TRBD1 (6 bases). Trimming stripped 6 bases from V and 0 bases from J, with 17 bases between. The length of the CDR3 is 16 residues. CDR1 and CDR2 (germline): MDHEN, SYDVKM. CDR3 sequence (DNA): TGTGCCAGCAGCCCCTACGCAGGGGTGGTGAACACTGAAGCTTTCTTT. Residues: CASSPYAGVVNTEAFF.

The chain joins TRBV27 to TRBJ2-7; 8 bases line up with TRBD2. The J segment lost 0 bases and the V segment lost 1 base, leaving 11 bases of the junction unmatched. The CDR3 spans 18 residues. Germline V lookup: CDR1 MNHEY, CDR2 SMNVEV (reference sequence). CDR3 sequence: CASSLWASGSRLSYEQYF. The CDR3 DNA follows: TGTGCCAGCAGTTTATGGGCTAGCGGGTCACGACTCTCCTACGAGCAGTACTTC.

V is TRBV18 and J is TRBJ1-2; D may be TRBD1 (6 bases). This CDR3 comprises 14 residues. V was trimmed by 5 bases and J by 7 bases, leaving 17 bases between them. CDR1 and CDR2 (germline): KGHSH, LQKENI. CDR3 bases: TGTGCCAGCTCAGCCTTCACAGGGTACGGTGGCTACACCTTC. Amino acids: CASSAFTGYGGYTF.

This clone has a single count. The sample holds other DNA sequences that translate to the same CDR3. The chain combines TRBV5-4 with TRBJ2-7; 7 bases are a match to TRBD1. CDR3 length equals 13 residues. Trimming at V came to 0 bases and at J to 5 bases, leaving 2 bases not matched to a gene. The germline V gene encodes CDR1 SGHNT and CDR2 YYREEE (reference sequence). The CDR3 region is CASSLGQGDEQYF. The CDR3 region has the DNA TGTGCCAGCAGCTTGGGACAGGGAGACGAGCAGTACTTC.

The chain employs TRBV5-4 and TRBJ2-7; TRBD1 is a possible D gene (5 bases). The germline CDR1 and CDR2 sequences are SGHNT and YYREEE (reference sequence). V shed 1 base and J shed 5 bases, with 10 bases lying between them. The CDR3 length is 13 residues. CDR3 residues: CASSLFVGDEQYF. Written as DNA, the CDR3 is TGTGCCAGCAGCTTGTTTGTAGGGGACGAGCAGTACTTC.

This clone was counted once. The CDR3 DNA reads as TGTGCCAGCAGCTTAGGACAGGGCGCTAACTATGGCTACACCTTC. Translated: CASSLGQGANYGYTF. The chain joins TRBV27 to TRBJ1-2; 8 bases align to TRBD1. Germline V gives CDR1 MNHEY, CDR2 SMNVEV (reference sequence). The junction had 6 bases not matched to a gene; V was cut back by 6 bases and J by 0 bases. CDR3 length: 15 amino acids.

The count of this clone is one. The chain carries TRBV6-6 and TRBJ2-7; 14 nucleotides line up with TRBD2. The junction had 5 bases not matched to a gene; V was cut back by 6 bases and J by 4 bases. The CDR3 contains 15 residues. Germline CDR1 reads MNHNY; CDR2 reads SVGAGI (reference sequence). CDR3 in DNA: TGTGCCAGCAGCCAGGGACTAGCGGGAGAGTACGAGCAGTACTTC. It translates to CASSQGLAGEYEQYF.

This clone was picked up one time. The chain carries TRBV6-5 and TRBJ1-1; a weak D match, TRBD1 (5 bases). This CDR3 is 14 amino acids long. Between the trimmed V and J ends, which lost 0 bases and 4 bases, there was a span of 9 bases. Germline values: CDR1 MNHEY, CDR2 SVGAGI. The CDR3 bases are TGTGCCAGCAGTTACTCGAGGGGAGTCACTGAAGCTTTCTTT. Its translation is CASSYSRGVTEAFF.

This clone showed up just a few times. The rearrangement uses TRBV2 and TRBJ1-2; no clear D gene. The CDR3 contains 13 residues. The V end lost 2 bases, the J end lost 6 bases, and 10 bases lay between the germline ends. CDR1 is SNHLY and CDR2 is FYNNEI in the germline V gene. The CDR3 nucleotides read TGTGCCAGCAGTGAATGGGTCGGGGATGGCTACACCTTC. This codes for CASSEWVGDGYTF.

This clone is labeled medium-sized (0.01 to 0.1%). CDR3 nucleotide sequence: TGTGCCAGCAGTCGCCCAGGACAGGGGGCCTATGGCTACACCTTC. It codes for CASSRPGQGAYGYTF. This sequence joins TRBV28 and TRBJ1-2; 11 bases are shared with TRBD1. Germline CDR1 and CDR2: MDHEN and SYDVKM. The trim removed 5 bases at V and 4 bases at J, leaving 6 bases unmatched. The CDR3 sequence is 15 residues long.

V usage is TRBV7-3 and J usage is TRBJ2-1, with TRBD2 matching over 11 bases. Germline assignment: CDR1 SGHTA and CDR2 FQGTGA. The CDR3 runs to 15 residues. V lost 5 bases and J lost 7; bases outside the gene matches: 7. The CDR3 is CASSISRTSGNEQFF. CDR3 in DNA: TGTGCCAGCAGCATAAGCCGGACTAGCGGGAATGAGCAGTTCTTC.

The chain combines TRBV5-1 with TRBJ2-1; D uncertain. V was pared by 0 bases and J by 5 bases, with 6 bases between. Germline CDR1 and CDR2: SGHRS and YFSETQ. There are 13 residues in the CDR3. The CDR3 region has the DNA TGCGCCAGCAGCTTGGAACTAAACAATGAGCAGTTCTTC. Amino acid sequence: CASSLELNNEQFF.

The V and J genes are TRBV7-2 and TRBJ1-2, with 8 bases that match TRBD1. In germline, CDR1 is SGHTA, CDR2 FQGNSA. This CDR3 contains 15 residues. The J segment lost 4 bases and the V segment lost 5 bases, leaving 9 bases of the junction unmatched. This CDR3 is CASSPQPGTGYGYTF. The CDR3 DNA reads TGTGCCAGCAGCCCCCAACCCGGGACAGGCTATGGCTACACCTTC.

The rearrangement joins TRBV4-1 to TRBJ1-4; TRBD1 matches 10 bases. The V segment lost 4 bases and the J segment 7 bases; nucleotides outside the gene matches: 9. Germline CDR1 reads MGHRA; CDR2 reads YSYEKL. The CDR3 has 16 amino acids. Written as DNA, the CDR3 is TGCGCCAGCAGCCCGGACCCGGGACAGGGGTTTGAAAAACTGTTTTTT. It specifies CASSPDPGQGFEKLFF.

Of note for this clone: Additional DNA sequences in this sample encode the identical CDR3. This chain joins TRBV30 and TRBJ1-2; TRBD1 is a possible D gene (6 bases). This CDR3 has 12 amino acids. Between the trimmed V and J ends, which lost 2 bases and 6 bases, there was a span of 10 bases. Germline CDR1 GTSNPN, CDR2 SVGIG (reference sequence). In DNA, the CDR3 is TGTGCCTGGAGTACAGGGACCCATGGCTACACCTTC. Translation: CAWSTGTHGYTF.

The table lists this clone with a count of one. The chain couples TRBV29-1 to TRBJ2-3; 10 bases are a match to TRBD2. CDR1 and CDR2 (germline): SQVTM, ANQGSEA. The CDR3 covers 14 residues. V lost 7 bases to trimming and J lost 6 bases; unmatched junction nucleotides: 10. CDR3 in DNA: TGCAGCGGCCAGCGGGAGGGTTTATCCGATACGCAGTATTTT. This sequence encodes CSGQREGLSDTQYF.

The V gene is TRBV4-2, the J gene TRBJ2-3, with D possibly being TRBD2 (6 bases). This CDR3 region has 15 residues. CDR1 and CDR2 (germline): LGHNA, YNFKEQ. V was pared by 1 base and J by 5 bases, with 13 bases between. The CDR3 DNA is TGTGCCAGCAGCCAAGCCTTAGTGGGGGGAGATACGCAGTATTTT. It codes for CASSQALVGGDTQYF.

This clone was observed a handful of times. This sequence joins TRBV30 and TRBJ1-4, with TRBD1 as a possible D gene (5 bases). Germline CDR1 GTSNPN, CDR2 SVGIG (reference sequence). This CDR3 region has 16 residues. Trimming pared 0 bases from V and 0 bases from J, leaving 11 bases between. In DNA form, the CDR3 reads TGTGCCTGGAGTGTACTAATGGGGGCAACTAATGAAAAACTGTTTTTT. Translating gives CAWSVLMGATNEKLFF.

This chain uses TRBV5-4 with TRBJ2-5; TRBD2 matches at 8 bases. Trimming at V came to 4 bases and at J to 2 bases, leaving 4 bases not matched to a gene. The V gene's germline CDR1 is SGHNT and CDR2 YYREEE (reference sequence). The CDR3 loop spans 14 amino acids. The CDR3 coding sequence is TGTGCCAGCAGCCAGGGACTAGTTCAAGAGACCCAGTACTTC. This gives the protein CASSQGLVQETQYF.

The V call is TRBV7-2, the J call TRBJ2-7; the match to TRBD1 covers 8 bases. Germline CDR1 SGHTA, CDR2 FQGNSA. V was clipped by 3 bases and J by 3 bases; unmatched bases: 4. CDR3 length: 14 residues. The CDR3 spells CASSFTGGDYEQYF. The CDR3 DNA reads TGTGCCAGCAGCTTTACAGGGGGTGACTACGAGCAGTACTTC.

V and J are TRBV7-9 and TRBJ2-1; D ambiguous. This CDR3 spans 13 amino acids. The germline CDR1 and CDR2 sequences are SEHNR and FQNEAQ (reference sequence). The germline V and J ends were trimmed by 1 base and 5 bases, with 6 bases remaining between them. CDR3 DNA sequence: TGTGCCAGCAGCTTAGTGGGCCACAATGAGCAGTTCTTC. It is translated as CASSLVGHNEQFF.

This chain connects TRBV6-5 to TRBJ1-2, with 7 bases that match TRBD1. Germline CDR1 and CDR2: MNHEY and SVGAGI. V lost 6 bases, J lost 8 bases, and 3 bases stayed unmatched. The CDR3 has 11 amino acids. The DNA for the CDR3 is TGTGCCAGCAGGGGGACAGTAGGCTACACCTTC. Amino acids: CASRGTVGYTF.